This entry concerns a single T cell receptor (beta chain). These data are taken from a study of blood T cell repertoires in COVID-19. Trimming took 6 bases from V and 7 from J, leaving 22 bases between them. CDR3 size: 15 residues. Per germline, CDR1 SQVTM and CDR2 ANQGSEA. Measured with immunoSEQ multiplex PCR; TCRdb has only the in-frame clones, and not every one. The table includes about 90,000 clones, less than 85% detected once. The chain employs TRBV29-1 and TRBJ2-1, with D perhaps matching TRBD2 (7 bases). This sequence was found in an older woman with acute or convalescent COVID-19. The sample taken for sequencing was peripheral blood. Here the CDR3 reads CSVAPRGARDNEQFF. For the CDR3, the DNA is TGCAGCGTCGCCCCCCGGGGGGCCAGGGATAATGAGCAGTTCTTC.